These 19 T cell receptor beta chains share one sample of origin, sequenced in a study of blood T cell repertoires in COVID-19. Only in-frame clones appear in the TCRdb table, and some are missing; sequencing was by immunoSEQ multiplex PCR. Among approximately 230,000 clones listed, around 88% were seen once. Sequencing was carried out using peripheral blood. These receptor sequences come from a woman aged 25 to 45 with COVID-19, enrolled during active disease.

V and J are TRBV5-6 and TRBJ2-7; D might be TRBD2 (5 bases). Trimming took off 3 bases at V and 5 bases at J, with 18 bases between the two ends. The CDR3 has 15 amino acids. Looked up from germline, CDR1 is SGHDT and CDR2 is YYEEEE. The CDR3 spells CASSWRFRTINEQYF. CDR3 DNA sequence: TGTGCCAGCAGCTGGAGGTTCCGTACGATAAACGAGCAGTACTTC.

The V call is TRBV7-2, the J call TRBJ1-2; 7 positions agree with TRBD1. The germline gives CDR1 SGHTA, CDR2 FQGNSA. CDR3 size: 15 residues. The junction had 4 bases not matched to a gene; V was cut back by 3 bases and J by 0 bases. The CDR3 here is CASSFSGGTNYGYTF. In DNA form, the CDR3 reads TGTGCCAGCAGCTTCTCAGGGGGGACTAACTATGGCTACACCTTC.

This clone has only a few counts. This chain connects TRBV29-1 to TRBJ1-5; tentatively, D is TRBD1 (5 bases). This CDR3 contains 15 residues. The germline CDR1 and CDR2 sequences are SQVTM and ANQGSEA. V lost 6 bases and J 9 bases, leaving 24 bases between the germline ends. As DNA, the CDR3 is TGCAGCGTGGAGGGAGCCCCAGGAGAGGGGAGGCCCCAGCATTTT. It translates to CSVEGAPGEGRPQHF.

V and J are TRBV5-1 and TRBJ2-5; 8 bases fit TRBD2. The CDR3 covers 16 residues. In germline, CDR1 is SGHRS, CDR2 YFSETQ. The J segment lost 5 bases and the V segment lost 0 bases, leaving 9 bases of the junction unmatched. CDR3 coding DNA: TGCGCCAGCAGCTTGGTTGTCGGGGGGGCCGAGGAGACCCAGTACTTC. This translates into CASSLVVGGAEETQYF.

This chain uses TRBV9 with TRBJ2-5; D perhaps matches TRBD2 (5 bases). Trimming cost V 4 bases and J 5 bases, with 18 bases left between them. Germline-derived CDR1 and CDR2 are SGDLS and YYNGEE. The CDR3 spans 15 residues. The CDR3 region has the DNA TGTGCCAGCAGCCCAAGGACGGGGAGAGGGGAGACCCAGTACTTC. Translating gives CASSPRTGRGETQYF.

The genes are TRBV24-1 and TRBJ1-2, with D uncertain. V lost 3 bases to trimming and J lost 4 bases, with 11 bases between them. Germline V gives CDR1 KGHDR, CDR2 SFDVKD. This CDR3 spans 14 amino acids. The CDR3 DNA follows: TGTGCCACCAGTGATAACGGTCACGGCTATGGCTACACCTTC. Translating gives CATSDNGHGYGYTF.

The rearrangement joins TRBV27 to TRBJ2-1; 9 bases fit TRBD1. The length of the CDR3 is 17 residues. Germline V CDR1 and CDR2: MNHEY, SMNVEV (reference sequence). V gave up 5 bases and J gave up 2 bases; unmatched junction bases: 10. The CDR3 coding sequence is TGTGCCAGCAGTACGCACAGGGGGCGAGCAGCCTACAATGAGCAGTTCTTC. It encodes CASSTHRGRAAYNEQFF.

The chain couples TRBV5-1 to TRBJ2-1, with TRBD2 identical over 9 bases. Germline V gene data show CDR1 as SGHRS and CDR2 as YFSETQ. The trim removed 4 bases at V and 2 bases at J, leaving 7 bases unmatched. The CDR3 totals 16 residues. The chain's CDR3 is CASSQTSGTPYNEQFF. The DNA for the CDR3 is TGCGCCAGCAGCCAGACTAGCGGAACTCCCTACAATGAGCAGTTCTTC.

The DNA of the CDR3 is TGTGCCAGCAGCCAAGTCTTGGAGACCCAGTACTTC. Amino acids: CASSQVLETQYF. J is TRBJ2-5 and V is TRBV14; D remains unclear. V was shortened by 1 base and J by 5 bases, with 5 bases between the two germline ends. The V gene's germline CDR1 is SGHDN and CDR2 FVKESK. This CDR3 contains 12 residues.

The chain carries TRBV10-1 and TRBJ2-7; possible D gene TRBD1, 6 bases. Germline V lookup: CDR1 WNHNN, CDR2 SYGVQD (reference sequence). The V gene lost 3 bases and the J gene lost 3 bases, with 12 bases spanning the gap. The CDR3 consists of 14 residues. The CDR3 protein is CASSENGQNYEQYF. Written as DNA, the CDR3 is TGCGCCAGCAGTGAAAACGGACAGAACTACGAGCAGTACTTC.

This clone has a handful of counts. The chain links TRBV3-1 (or the pseudogene TRBV3-2) to TRBJ2-1, with 10 bases identical to TRBD2. The trim removed 1 base at V and 4 bases at J, leaving 10 bases unmatched. The CDR3 runs 18 residues. In germline, CDR1 is LGHDT, CDR2 YNNKEL (reference sequence). The CDR3 nucleotides are TGTGCCAGCAGCCAAGTACTAGCGGGGATTGCGGGATACAATGAGCAGTTCTTC. It encodes CASSQVLAGIAGYNEQFF.

The chain combines TRBV20-1 with TRBJ2-1, with TRBD2 identical over 12 bases. Germline CDR1 and CDR2: DFQATT and SNEGSKA (reference sequence). The CDR3 loop spans 16 amino acids. V was pared by 5 bases and J by 9 bases, with 14 bases of the junction left unmatched. CDR3 sequence (DNA): TGCAGTGCTGGTGGCCTAGCGGGAGGGCCTGAAGGTGAGCAGTTCTTC. It is translated as CSAGGLAGGPEGEQFF.

The chain's CDR3 is CATSLGGRADTQYF. The CDR3 DNA is TGTGCCACCAGTCTCGGGGGGAGGGCAGATACGCAGTATTTT. This sequence joins TRBV24-1 and TRBJ2-3; 7 bases map to TRBD2. The germline gives CDR1 KGHDR, CDR2 SFDVKD. The CDR3 length is 14 residues. J gave up 4 bases and V 6 bases, and 6 bases lay outside the gene matches.

V and J are TRBV4-1 and TRBJ2-1; TRBD1 matches at 7 bases. Trimming took 4 bases from V and 9 from J; bases not matched to a gene: 6. CDR1 is MGHRA, CDR2 YSYEKL, per germline. This CDR3 has 13 amino acids. The CDR3 DNA sequence: TGCGCCAGCAGCCCACGACAGGGCGGTGAGCAGTTCTTC. Translation gives CASSPRQGGEQFF.

The chain employs TRBV7-8 and TRBJ2-1; maybe TRBD2 (6 bases). CDR1 and CDR2 (germline): SGHVS, FQNEAQ. The V and J ends lost 0 bases and 4 bases respectively, with 10 bases between them. CDR3 size: 15 residues. The CDR3 here is CASSLAAGTYNEQFF. CDR3 nucleotide sequence: TGTGCCAGCAGCTTAGCCGCCGGGACTTACAATGAGCAGTTCTTC.

This sequence joins TRBV30 and TRBJ2-4; D is possibly TRBD2 (5 bases). Germline CDR1 is GTSNPN and CDR2 is SVGIG (reference sequence). The CDR3 spans 15 residues. Trimming took 1 base from V and 2 from J, leaving 12 bases between them. The CDR3 bases are TGTGCCTGGAGTGCCCTGCGGGTATCCAAAAACATTCAGTACTTC. It specifies CAWSALRVSKNIQYF. The whole variable domain, remainder taken from reference TRBV30 and TRBJ2-4, is SQTIHQWPATLVQPVGSPLSLECTVEGTSNPNLYWYRQAAGRGLQLLFYSVGIGQISSEVPQNLSASRPQDRQFILSSKKLLLSDSGFYLCAWSALRVSKNIQYFGAGTRLSVL.

The chain couples TRBV27 to TRBJ2-1; tentative D call: TRBD1 (6 bases). The CDR3 contains 15 residues. Germline V gene lookup returns CDR1 MNHEY and CDR2 SMNVEV (reference sequence). Trimming left V 5 bases short and J 4 bases short, with 15 bases between. The CDR3 DNA follows: TGTGCCAGCAGTACCGGACAGCCAACTTACAATGAGCAGTTCTTC. As protein: CASSTGQPTYNEQFF.

This sequence joins TRBV7-9 and TRBJ2-7; weak D call: TRBD2 (5 bases). Deletions cut 4 bases from V and 5 bases from J, with 12 bases between. CDR1 SEHNR and CDR2 FQNEAQ come from the germline V gene (reference sequence). The CDR3 loop spans 13 amino acids. The CDR3 protein is CASSYSARDEQYV. The CDR3 DNA reads as TGTGCCAGCAGCTATAGTGCGAGGGACGAGCAGTACGTC.

The chain uses TRBV3-1 (or the pseudogene TRBV3-2) and TRBJ2-5; TRBD2 matches at 13 bases. Germline V gene lookup returns CDR1 LGHDT and CDR2 YNNKEL (reference sequence). CDR3 length: 17 residues. The V and J ends lost 4 bases and 1 base, in that order; junction bases with no gene match: 6. CDR3 protein: CASSPGLAGAFQETQYF. The CDR3, as DNA: TGTGCCAGCAGCCCCGGACTAGCGGGGGCCTTCCAAGAGACCCAGTACTTC.